Presented here are 11 T cell receptor beta chains from one specimen sequenced in a study of T cells in Graves' hyperthyroidism and ophthalmopathy. TCR beta CDR3 region amplification was performed from RNA transcripts. Using the HTBI primer set, a first-round RT-PCR was run on the TCR CDR3. TCRdb fed the multiplex PCR reads into MiXCR, producing one record per CDR3 protein. The repertoire has some 600,000 distinct CDR3 sequences, just over 45% of them found once; the top ten carry just under 8.5%. The specimen was peripheral blood or thyroid tissue (not recorded which). The receptors shown here come from a woman between 18 and 30 years old with Graves' hyperthyroidism.

This chain uses TRBV15 with TRBJ1-3; TRBD1 might be the D (5 bases). The CDR3 is made up of 15 amino acids. CDR1 and CDR2 from the germline V gene are LNHNV and YYDKDF (reference sequence). V was trimmed by 0 bases and J by 7 bases, leaving 13 bases between them. The CDR3 DNA is TGTGCCACCAGCAGAGATCAGGGTTTCGGGAACACCATATATTTT. Residues: CATSRDQGFGNTIYF.

The J gene is TRBJ2-7, the V gene TRBV5-1, with TRBD1 matching 8 bases. Germline trimming cut 5 bases from V and 2 bases from J; bases unmatched to any gene: 6. The CDR3 length is 14 residues. Per germline, CDR1 SGHRS and CDR2 YFSETQ. Here the CDR3 DNA reads TGCGCCAGCAGACCGGGACAGGAAGCCTACGAGCAGTACTTC. Amino acids: CASRPGQEAYEQYF. Complete variable domain (other parts from reference TRBV5-1 and TRBJ2-7): KAGVTQTPRYLIKTRGQQVTLSCSPISGHRSVSWYQQTPGQGLQFLFEYFSETQRNKGNFPGRFSGRQFSNSRSEMNVSTLELGDSALYLCASRPGQEAYEQYFGPGTRLTVT.

V is TRBV20-1 and J is TRBJ2-7, with 8 bases that match TRBD1. This CDR3 is built from 13 residues. Per the germline V gene, CDR1 is DFQATT and CDR2 is SNEGSKA (reference sequence). V shed 1 base, J shed 4 bases, and the junction held 3 bases outside the gene matches. CDR3 bases: TGCAGTGCTAGAGGGACAGGGCTTTACGAGCAGTACTTC. Its translation is CSARGTGLYEQYF.

The V call is TRBV7-9, the J call TRBJ2-6; D may be TRBD1 or TRBD2 (6 bases each). This CDR3 is 16 amino acids long. Trimming shortened V by 5 bases and J by 2 bases, and 13 bases separated the two germline ends. In germline, CDR1 is SEHNR, CDR2 FQNEAQ (reference sequence). The CDR3 DNA follows: TGTGCCAGCAGCCCCCTCGGGGGCGCTGGGGCCAACGTCCTGACTTTC. Translating gives CASSPLGGAGANVLTF.

The chain couples TRBV2 to TRBJ1-2; no clear D gene. From germline, CDR1 is SNHLY and CDR2 FYNNEI. The germline V and J ends were trimmed by 5 bases and 8 bases, with 15 bases remaining between them. The CDR3 totals 13 residues. CDR3 protein: CASSPDLAAGYTF. CDR3 in DNA: TGTGCCAGCAGTCCCGACCTGGCGGCGGGCTACACCTTC.

With regard to this clonotype: A much larger clone lies a single base off, so this may be a read error. The V call is TRBV2, the J call TRBJ1-5, with D uncertain. Germline V gene lookup returns CDR1 SNHLY and CDR2 FYNNEI. The CDR3 has 15 residues. V was cut by 6 bases and J by 1 base, with 13 bases left in between. CDR3 sequence: CASRKTGSSNQPQHF. In nucleotides, the CDR3 is TGTGCCAGCAGGAAGACCGGCTCGAGCAATCAGCCCCAGCATTTT.

This chain links TRBV7-9 with TRBJ2-5; TRBD2 agrees at 10 bases. Germline assignment: CDR1 SEHNR and CDR2 FQNEAQ (reference sequence). There are 16 residues in the CDR3. Trimming took 5 bases from V and 5 from J; bases not matched to a gene: 11. CDR3 residues: CASSQARAGGGETQYF. The CDR3 region has the DNA TGTGCCAGCAGCCAAGCCAGAGCGGGAGGGGGTGAGACCCAGTACTTC.

The table lists this clonotype with many counts. The chain employs TRBV10-3 and TRBJ1-1; 8 bases agree with TRBD1. Looked up from germline, CDR1 is ENHRY and CDR2 is SYGVKD. V shed 5 bases and J 0 bases; nucleotides not matched to a gene: 2. The CDR3 has 14 residues. In nucleotides, the CDR3 is TGTGCCATCAGTAAGACAGGGGTGAACACTGAAGCTTTCTTT. It encodes CAISKTGVNTEAFF.

This clonotype has just one count. The rearrangement joins TRBV5-1 to TRBJ2-5; TRBD2 matches at 10 bases. Matching the DNA end better, TRBJ2-1 makes the J call doubtful. This CDR3 spans 14 amino acids. Germline loops: CDR1 SGHRS, CDR2 YFSETQ. The CDR3 loop is CASSPGTSANEQFF. The DNA of the CDR3 is TGCGCCAGCAGCCCCGGGACTAGCGCCAATGAGCAGTTCTTC.

This clonotype turned up a few times. The chain combines TRBV7-8 with TRBJ1-5; D possibly corresponds to TRBD1 (6 bases). The CDR3 contains 13 residues. From germline, CDR1 is SGHVS and CDR2 FQNEAQ. Trimming pared 5 bases from V and 5 bases from J, leaving 10 bases between. The CDR3 bases are TGTGCCAGCAGCCGAGGGGGATATCAGCCCCAGCATTTT. Its protein product is CASSRGGYQPQHF. The variable domain in full, completed from reference TRBV7-8 and TRBJ1-5, reads GAGVSQSPRYKVAKRGQDVALRCDPISGHVSLFWYQQALGQGPEFLTYFQNEAQLDKSGLPSDRFFAERPEGSVSTLKIQRTQQEDSAVYLCASSRGGYQPQHFGDGTRLSIL.

The V gene is TRBV12-3 or TRBV12-4, the J gene TRBJ2-5; D gene uncertain. Trimming removed 4 bases from V and 4 bases from J, with 16 bases in between. This CDR3 comprises 15 residues. CDR3 sequence: CASSYGFERTETQYF. Here the CDR3 DNA reads TGTGCCAGCAGTTACGGTTTTGAGAGGACAGAGACCCAGTACTTC.